The 10 T cell receptor beta chains below come from one sample, sequenced in a study of cytomegalovirus exposure and HLA in healthy donors. Clones were read by immunoSEQ multiplex PCR, and TCRdb kept only the in-frame ones, dropping some. The sample has fewer than 200,000 clones, roughly 85% seen once; the top ten hold roughly 15%. Sequencing used PBMCs. The receptors shown here come from a man aged 18-30 years in good health and CMV-seropositive.

The V and J genes are TRBV30 and TRBJ1-2; a possible D gene is TRBD1 (5 bases). The CDR3 length is 13 residues. The germline V and J ends were trimmed by 2 bases and 4 bases, with 11 bases remaining between them. Germline CDR1 and CDR2: GTSNPN and SVGIG (reference sequence). The CDR3 protein is CAWSRRGVYGYTF. DNA for the CDR3: TGTGCCTGGAGTCGTAGGGGTGTCTATGGCTACACCTTC.

The chain is built from TRBV18 and TRBJ2-5; D not resolved. This CDR3 is 13 amino acids long. V lost 5 bases to trimming and J lost 1 base, with 8 bases between them. CDR1 is KGHSH and CDR2 is LQKENI in the germline V gene. The CDR3 protein is CASSLGVQETQYF. The CDR3 DNA follows: TGTGCCAGCTCATTAGGAGTCCAAGAGACCCAGTACTTC. Variable domain in full (rest from reference TRBV18 and TRBJ2-5): NAGVMQNPRHLVRRRGQEARLRCSPMKGHSHVYWYRQLPEEGLKFMVYLQKENIIDESGMPKERFSAEFPKEGPSILRIQQVVRGDSAAYFCASSLGVQETQYFGPGTRLLVL.

The chain carries TRBV10-3 and TRBJ2-7; TRBD1 matches 7 bases. With V trimmed by 6 bases and J by 0 bases, 5 bases remained unmatched. Germline CDR1 and CDR2: ENHRY and SYGVKD. The CDR3 totals 14 residues. The CDR3 DNA reads as TGTGCCATCAGGAGACAGGGAATCTCCTACGAGCAGTACTTC. This gives the protein CAIRRQGISYEQYF.

The CDR3 DNA sequence: TGTGCCAGCAGCTCAGGGGAGTTGAGTGGCTACACCTTC. Its translation: CASSSGELSGYTF. This rearrangement joins TRBV7-9 to TRBJ1-2; D might be TRBD1 (6 bases). CDR1 is SEHNR and CDR2 is FQNEAQ in the germline V gene (reference sequence). The CDR3 has 13 amino acids. The V end was cut by 4 bases, the J end by 7 bases, with 13 bases between.

The count of this clone is one. The chain recombines TRBV11-2 with TRBJ2-5; no clear D gene. CDR3 size: 14 residues. CDR1 is SGHAT, CDR2 FQNNGV, per germline. The V end was cut by 4 bases, the J end by 2 bases, with 11 bases between. The CDR3 loop is CASSYGPQQETQYF. In nucleotides, the CDR3 is TGTGCCAGCAGCTATGGGCCTCAGCAAGAGACCCAGTACTTC.

This rearrangement joins TRBV28 to TRBJ2-7, with TRBD1 identical over 11 bases. CDR1 is MDHEN and CDR2 is SYDVKM in the germline V gene. This CDR3 contains 15 residues. Unmatched junction bases numbered 9, after V lost 4 bases and J lost 7 bases. CDR3 protein: CASSYGTGGAGEQYF. The CDR3 bases are TGTGCCAGCAGTTATGGGACAGGGGGGGCGGGGGAGCAGTACTTC. The complete variable domain, with remaining parts taken from reference TRBV28 and TRBJ2-7, reads DVKVTQSSRYLVKRTGEKVFLECVQDMDHENMFWYRQDPGLGLRLIYFSYDVKMKEKGDIPEGYSVSREKKERFSLILESASTNQTSMYLCASSYGTGGAGEQYFGPGTRLTVT.

As for this clone: Within the sample, other DNA sequences also encode this same CDR3. The genes are TRBV5-8 and TRBJ2-3, with 7 bases fitting TRBD2. The CDR3 contains 14 residues. After removal of 2 bases from V and 4 bases from J, the junction contained 4 bases not matched to a gene. Per the germline V gene, CDR1 is SGHTS and CDR2 is YDEGEE. The CDR3, as DNA: TGTGCCAGCAGCTTTTCGGGAGGAGCAGATACGCAGTATTTT. Translating it yields CASSFSGGADTQYF.

This clone occurred a few times. The chain recombines TRBV18 with TRBJ1-3; possibly TRBD1 for D (6 bases). CDR1 is KGHSH and CDR2 is LQKENI in the germline V gene. V lost 8 bases, J lost 0 bases, and 8 bases lay in between. The CDR3 runs 13 residues. Here the CDR3 DNA reads TGTGCCAGCCCAGGGGACTCTGGAAACACCATATATTTT. It specifies CASPGDSGNTIYF.

The chain recombines TRBV27 with TRBJ1-1, with TRBD1 matching over 8 bases. The CDR3 extends over 15 amino acids. With V trimmed by 4 bases and J by 4 bases, 8 bases remained unmatched. CDR1 MNHEY and CDR2 SMNVEV come from the germline V gene (reference sequence). In DNA, the CDR3 is TGTGCCAGCAGTTCCTCAGGGGGCATGGGCACTGAAGCTTTCTTT. It yields the protein CASSSSGGMGTEAFF.

This clone was counted between two and nine times. The chain joins TRBV7-8 to TRBJ2-7, with D possibly matching TRBD1 (5 bases). CDR3 size: 17 residues. Germline V CDR1 and CDR2: SGHVS, FQNEAQ. The germline V and J ends were trimmed by 5 bases and 0 bases, with 20 bases remaining between them. The CDR3 nucleotides are TGTGCCAGCAGCCTGGCCCCTACAAGGGGCCCCTCCTACGAGCAGTACTTC. Its protein is CASSLAPTRGPSYEQYF. The complete variable domain, with remaining parts taken from reference TRBV7-8 and TRBJ2-7, reads GAGVSQSPRYKVAKRGQDVALRCDPISGHVSLFWYQQALGQGPEFLTYFQNEAQLDKSGLPSDRFFAERPEGSVSTLKIQRTQQEDSAVYLCASSLAPTRGPSYEQYFGPGTRLTVT.